This T cell receptor beta chain was profiled in a study of shared clonotypes between healthy human individuals. Study information: Each donor's CD8 memory used one plate, CD8 naive two, each CD4 subset three.

The assay was immunoSEQ multiplex PCR, and TCRdb's table has in-frame clones only and misses some. The sample records around 2.1 million clones, approximately 94% being singletons. This clone was observed a single time. J was trimmed by 6 bases and V by 5 bases; bases with no gene match: 12. The CDR3 spans 18 residues. The V gene's germline CDR1 is ENHRY and CDR2 SYGVKD. V gene TRBV10-3 combines with J gene TRBJ2-1, with 14 positions matching TRBD2. The sequenced sample consisted of naive CD4+ T cells sorted from blood. Specified subset: CD45RA+ positively selected. This receptor was identified in a man younger than 30 in good health. The CDR3 is CAISPGTSGGGWGNEQFF. Written as DNA, the CDR3 is TGTGCCATCAGTCCCGGGACTAGCGGGGGAGGTTGGGGCAATGAGCAGTTCTTC.